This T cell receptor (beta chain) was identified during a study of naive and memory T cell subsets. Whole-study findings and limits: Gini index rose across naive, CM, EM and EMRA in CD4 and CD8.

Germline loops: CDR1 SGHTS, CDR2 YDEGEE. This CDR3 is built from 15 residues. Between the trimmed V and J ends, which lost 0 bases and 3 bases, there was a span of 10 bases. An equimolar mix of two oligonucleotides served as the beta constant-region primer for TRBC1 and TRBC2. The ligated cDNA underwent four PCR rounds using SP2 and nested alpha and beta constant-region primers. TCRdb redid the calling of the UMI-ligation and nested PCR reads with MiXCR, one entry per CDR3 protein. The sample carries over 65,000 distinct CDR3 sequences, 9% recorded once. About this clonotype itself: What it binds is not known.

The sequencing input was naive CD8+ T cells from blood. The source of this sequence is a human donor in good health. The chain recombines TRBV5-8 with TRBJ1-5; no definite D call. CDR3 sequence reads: CASSLVPNSNQPQHF. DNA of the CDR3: TGTGCCAGCAGCTTGGTGCCGAATTCCAATCAGCCCCAGCATTTT.